This TCR beta chain was identified during a study of beta chain features in type 1 diabetes. Study-wide context: Some 110 million sorted cells were examined across all samples.

Study-wide results and limits: Moderately but significantly shorter TCRB CDR3s were found in Type 1 diabetes patients in all four CD4+ subsets. It was possible that PCR favored shorter templates, equally so in patients and controls. Relative to healthy donors, patients appeared to have naive, central memory and Treg TCRB repertoires that were more similar.

This clone was counted a few times. No antigen is known for it. Expressed TCRB transcripts were sequenced because the entire RNA isolate underwent reverse transcription. Here immunoSEQ multiplex PCR was the method, and the copy in TCRdb shows in-frame clones only, minus some. This table holds roughly 160,000 clones, about 7.9% found once. This CDR3 is built from 18 residues. The junction had 11 bases not matched to a gene; V was cut back by 0 bases and J by 2 bases. Germline CDR1 SGHDN, CDR2 FVKESK. CD45RO/CCR7/CD25/CD127/CD95/CD27 separated CD4+ naive, central memory, regulatory and stem cell-like memory cells by sorting.

Sequences were obtained from central memory CD4+ T cells from blood. This sequence originates from a man younger than 30 with type 1 diabetes. The V gene is TRBV14, the J gene TRBJ2-5; 8 bases align to TRBD1. CDR3 residues: CASSQDSRTGIAQETQYF. CDR3 nucleotide sequence: TGTGCCAGCAGCCAAGATTCGAGGACAGGGATCGCACAAGAGACCCAGTACTTC.